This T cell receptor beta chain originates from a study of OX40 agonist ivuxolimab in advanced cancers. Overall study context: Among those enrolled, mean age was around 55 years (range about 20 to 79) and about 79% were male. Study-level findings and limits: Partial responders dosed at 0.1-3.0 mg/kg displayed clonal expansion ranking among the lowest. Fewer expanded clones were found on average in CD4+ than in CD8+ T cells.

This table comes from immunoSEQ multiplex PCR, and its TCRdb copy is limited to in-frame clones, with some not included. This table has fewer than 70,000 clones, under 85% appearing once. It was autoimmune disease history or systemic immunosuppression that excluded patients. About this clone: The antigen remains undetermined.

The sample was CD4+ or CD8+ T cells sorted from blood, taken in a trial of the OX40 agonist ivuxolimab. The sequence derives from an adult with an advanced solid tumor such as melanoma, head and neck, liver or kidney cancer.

CDR3 residues: CASSEYYPSSGYTF. The CDR3 DNA is TGTGCCAGCAGTGAATATTACCCCTCAAGTGGCTACACCTTC. V usage is TRBV25-1 and J usage is TRBJ1-2; D not certain. The CDR3 totals 14 residues. With 0 bases removed from V and 7 bases from J, the gap between germline ends came to 12 bases. Germline V gene lookup returns CDR1 MGHDK and CDR2 SYGVNS.